This T cell receptor beta chain is drawn from a study of T cells in tumors after PD-1 blockade. Looking at the study overall: Prior checkpoint blockade, systemic immunosuppressant use, or anti-cancer therapy within 4 weeks excluded patients. Patients received pembrolizumab 200 mg every 3 weeks or cemiplimab 350 mg every 2 weeks. Some patients also took daily vismodegib 150 mg during anti-PD-1 treatment. Notes on the study in general: Peripheral recruitment is suggested, as some novel exhausted tumor clones were in pre-treatment blood.

Assay: immunoSEQ multiplex PCR; the TCRdb copy retains only in-frame clones and omits some. The table lists approximately 60,000 clones, just under 80% of them singletons, with 13% in the top ten. Comment on this clone: The antigen is not known.

The CDR3 covers 14 residues. Trimming removed 1 base at V and 1 base at J, with 8 bases between. The germline gives CDR1 SGHDT, CDR2 YYEEEE. The source material was PBMCs, sampled before anti-PD-1 treatment. The chain uses TRBV5-6 and TRBJ1-1, with D unresolved. This TCR was recovered from a human donor with basal cell carcinoma. DNA for the CDR3: TGTGCCAGCAGCTTGTTTCTGGAGAACACTGAAGCTTTCTTT. This gives the protein CASSLFLENTEAFF.